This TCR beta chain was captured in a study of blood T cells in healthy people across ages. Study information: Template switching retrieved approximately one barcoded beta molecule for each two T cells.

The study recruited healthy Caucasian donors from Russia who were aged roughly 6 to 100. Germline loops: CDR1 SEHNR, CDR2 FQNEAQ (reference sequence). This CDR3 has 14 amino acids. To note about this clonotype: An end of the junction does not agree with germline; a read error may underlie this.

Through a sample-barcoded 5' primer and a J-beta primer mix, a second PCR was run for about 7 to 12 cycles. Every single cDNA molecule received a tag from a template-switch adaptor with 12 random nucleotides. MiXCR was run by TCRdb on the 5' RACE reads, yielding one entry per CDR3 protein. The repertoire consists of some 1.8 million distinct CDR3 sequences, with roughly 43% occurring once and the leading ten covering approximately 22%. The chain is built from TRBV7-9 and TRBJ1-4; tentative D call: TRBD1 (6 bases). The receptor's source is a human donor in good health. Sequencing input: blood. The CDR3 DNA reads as TGTGCCAGCAGCCGACCGGACAGCCAGGAAAAACGGTTTTTT. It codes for CASSRPDSQEKRFF.